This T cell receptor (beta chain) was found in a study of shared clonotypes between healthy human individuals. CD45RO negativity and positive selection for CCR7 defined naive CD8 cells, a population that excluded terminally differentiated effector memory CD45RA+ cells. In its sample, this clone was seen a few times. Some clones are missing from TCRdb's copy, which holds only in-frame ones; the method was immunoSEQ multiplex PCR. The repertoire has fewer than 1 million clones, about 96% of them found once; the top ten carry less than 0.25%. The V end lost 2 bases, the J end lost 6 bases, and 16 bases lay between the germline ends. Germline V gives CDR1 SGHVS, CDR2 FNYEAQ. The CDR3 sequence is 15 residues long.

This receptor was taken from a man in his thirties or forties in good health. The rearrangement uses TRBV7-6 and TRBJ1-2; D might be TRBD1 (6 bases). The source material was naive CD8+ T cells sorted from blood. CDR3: CASSLLTGAADGYTF. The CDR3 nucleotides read TGTGCCAGCAGCTTACTTACGGGGGCAGCGGATGGCTACACCTTC.